Each of the 9 T cell receptor beta chains below was sequenced from the same sample in a study of T-cell memory formation after mild COVID-19. Via MiXCR, TCRdb re-called the 5' RACE reads, giving one row per CDR3 protein. This table holds over 70,000 distinct CDR3 sequences, over 12% found once. Sequenced input: PBMCs or a T cell subset sorted from them (not recorded which). Every receptor here comes from a man aged 18 to 29 who had mild COVID-19 (a few samples of this study predate the infection). Cell type and time point are not known.

V is TRBV29-1 and J is TRBJ1-1; 9 nucleotides match TRBD1. The ends lost 3 bases at V and 0 bases at J; junction bases unmatched: 2. This CDR3 is 14 amino acids long. Germline V CDR1 and CDR2: SQVTM, ANQGSEA. As DNA, the CDR3 is TGCAGCGTTGAGGGACAGGGCTTGAACACTGAAGCTTTCTTT. Its protein is CSVEGQGLNTEAFF.

This clonotype has a handful of counts. The gene calls are TRBV3-1 and TRBJ2-3, with TRBD2 matching 10 bases. The CDR3 extends over 17 amino acids. Trimming removed 3 bases from V and 0 bases from J; junction bases left unmatched: 6. Per germline, CDR1 LGHDT and CDR2 YNNKEL (reference sequence). Here the CDR3 reads CASSHLSGGLSTDTQYF. DNA of the CDR3: TGTGCCAGCAGCCATCTTAGCGGGGGGTTAAGCACAGATACGCAGTATTTT.

This clonotype was recorded at least ten times. The V gene is TRBV20-1, the J gene TRBJ1-4; D is undetermined. The germline V gene has CDR1 DFQATT and CDR2 SNEGSKA (reference sequence). Trimming cost V 6 bases and J 8 bases, with 19 bases left between them. The CDR3 covers 14 residues. The CDR3 is CSAHPIRSDEKLFF. CDR3 in DNA: TGCAGTGCCCACCCCATTAGGAGTGACGAAAAACTGTTTTTT.

The chain uses TRBV7-6 and TRBJ1-4; tentatively, D is TRBD1 (6 bases). V lost 5 bases, J lost 5 bases, and 15 bases lay in between. This CDR3 region has 15 residues. Germline CDR1 is SGHVS and CDR2 is FNYEAQ. This CDR3 reads CASSPRDKLNEKLFF. CDR3 DNA: TGTGCCAGCAGCCCACGGGACAAGCTGAATGAAAAACTGTTTTTT.

This clonotype was seen at least ten times. The CDR3 sequence: CASSQAPFPRVSGNEQFF. The CDR3 bases are TGCGCCAGCAGCCAAGCTCCCTTCCCCCGGGTCTCGGGCAATGAGCAGTTCTTC. This chain links TRBV4-3 with TRBJ2-1, with D uncertain. The CDR3 totals 18 residues. Germline V lookup: CDR1 LGHNA, CDR2 YSLEER. The V gene lost 1 base and the J gene lost 6 bases, with 22 bases spanning the gap.

This chain links TRBV29-1 with TRBJ1-2; D ambiguous. Trimming stripped 0 bases from V and 5 bases from J, with 7 bases between. This CDR3 has 12 residues. CDR1 is SQVTM, CDR2 ANQGSEA, per germline. The CDR3 nucleotides are TGCAGCGTTGAAGATCCCCCGTATGGCTACACCTTC. This encodes CSVEDPPYGYTF. Supplemented by reference TRBV29-1 and TRBJ1-2, the full variable domain reads SAVISQKPSRDICQRGTSLTIQCQVDSQVTMMFWYRQQPGQSLTLIATANQGSEATYESGFVIDKFPISRPNLTFSTLTVSNMSPEDSSIYLCSVEDPPYGYTFGSGTRLTVV.

This clonotype was counted at least ten times. The V and J genes are TRBV6-6 and TRBJ2-7; weak D call: TRBD1 (6 bases). Germline V gene data show CDR1 as MNHNY and CDR2 as SVGAGI (reference sequence). The CDR3 totals 16 residues. Trimming stripped 6 bases from V and 3 bases from J, with 21 bases between. CDR3 sequence: CASSLHPGTGNYEQYV. The CDR3 DNA sequence: TGTGCCAGCAGCCTTCATCCCGGAACAGGGAACTACGAGCAGTACGTC.

The genes are TRBV4-3 and TRBJ1-5; D is undetermined. This CDR3 region has 16 residues. Trimming took off 0 bases at V and 2 bases at J, with 11 bases between the two ends. The V gene's germline CDR1 is LGHNA and CDR2 YSLEER. CDR3: CASSQEASGGNQPQHF. For the CDR3, the DNA is TGCGCCAGCAGCCAAGAGGCATCCGGAGGCAATCAGCCCCAGCATTTT.

CDR3 in DNA: TGTGCCAGCAGCGAGGACAGGCTGAGCTCTGGAAACACCATATATTTT. It is translated as CASSEDRLSSGNTIYF. This chain links TRBV7-6 with TRBJ1-3; TRBD1 matches 7 bases. The V and J ends lost 5 bases and 0 bases, in that order; junction bases with no gene match: 7. CDR1 is SGHVS and CDR2 is FNYEAQ in the germline V gene. This CDR3 region has 16 residues.